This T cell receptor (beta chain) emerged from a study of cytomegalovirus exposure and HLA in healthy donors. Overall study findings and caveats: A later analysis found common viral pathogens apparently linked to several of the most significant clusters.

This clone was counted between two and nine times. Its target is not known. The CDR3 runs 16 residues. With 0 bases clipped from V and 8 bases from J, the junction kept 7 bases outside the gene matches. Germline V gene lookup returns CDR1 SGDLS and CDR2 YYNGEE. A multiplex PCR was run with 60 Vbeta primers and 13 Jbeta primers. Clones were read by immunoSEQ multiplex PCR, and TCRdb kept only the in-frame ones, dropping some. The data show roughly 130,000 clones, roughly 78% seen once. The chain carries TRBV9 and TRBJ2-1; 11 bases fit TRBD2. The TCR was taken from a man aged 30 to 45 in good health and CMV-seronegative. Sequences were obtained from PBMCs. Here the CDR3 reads CASSVATSGSNDEQFF. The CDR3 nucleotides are TGTGCCAGCAGCGTAGCAACTAGCGGGAGTAACGATGAGCAGTTCTTC.